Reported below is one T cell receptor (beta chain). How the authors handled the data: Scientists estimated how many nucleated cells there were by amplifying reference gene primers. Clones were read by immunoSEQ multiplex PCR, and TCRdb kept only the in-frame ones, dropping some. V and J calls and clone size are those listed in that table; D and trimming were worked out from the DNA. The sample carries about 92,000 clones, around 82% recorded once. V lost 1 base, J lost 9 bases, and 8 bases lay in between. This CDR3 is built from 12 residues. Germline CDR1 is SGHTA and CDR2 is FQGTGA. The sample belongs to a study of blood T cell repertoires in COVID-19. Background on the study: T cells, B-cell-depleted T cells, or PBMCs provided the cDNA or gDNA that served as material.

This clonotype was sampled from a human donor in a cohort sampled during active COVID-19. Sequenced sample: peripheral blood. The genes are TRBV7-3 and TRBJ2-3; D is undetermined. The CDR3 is CASSLRLGTQYF. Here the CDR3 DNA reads TGTGCCAGCAGCTTAAGGCTAGGAACGCAGTATTTT.